Following are 18 T cell receptor beta chains from one sample sequenced in a study of T cell repertoires in cytomegalovirus infection (dated by TCRdb to the late 2010s). Read against the paper, the sample's treatment or condition label means: in vitro stimulation with specific CMV peptide epitopes to enrich CMV-specific T cells. TCRdb records Illumina HiSeq 1500 as the sequencer. TCRdb trimmed the raw reads at Q25, called clones with MiXCR and kept productive beta chains. Rows are combined by CDR3 protein, so each entry shows the most common genes and DNA. The sample records about 74,000 distinct CDR3 sequences, under 30% of which are singletons. The ten largest account for 59% of the sample. The antigens these receptors bind are not known. The source was CD8+ T cells from cultured PBMCs, collected from culture after CMV antigen stimulation. The source is a human donor in good health (CMV status not recorded). Some clones in this sample may be carry-over from other donors' samples.

A remark on this clonotype: A read error may explain this, as a much larger clone is one base away. This chain connects TRBV11-1 to TRBJ2-7; perhaps TRBD2 as D (6 bases). Looked up from germline, CDR1 is SGHAT and CDR2 is FQDESV (reference sequence). The CDR3 loop spans 14 amino acids. CDR3 bases: TGTGTCAGCAGCTTGGTGGGGGGAACCTACGAGCAGTACTTC. Protein: CVSSLVGGTYEQYF.

The J gene is TRBJ2-3, the V gene TRBV20-1, with D maybe TRBD2 (5 bases). The CDR3 has 15 amino acids. The V end lost 1 base, the J end lost 2 bases, and 13 bases lay between the germline ends. Germline loops: CDR1 DFQATT, CDR2 SNEGSKA (reference sequence). DNA for the CDR3: TGCAGTGCTAGAGGGGTAGCGTTCCCCACAGATACGCAGTATTTT. Residues: CSARGVAFPTDTQYF.

CDR3 in amino acids: CASSQEETSGVSYEQYF. The CDR3 DNA is TGCGCCAGCAGCCAAGAGGAGACTAGCGGGGTCTCCTACGAGCAGTACTTC. The V and J genes are TRBV4-1 and TRBJ2-7; 11 nucleotides agree with TRBD2. Trimming at V came to 0 bases and at J to 0 bases, leaving 4 bases not matched to a gene. This CDR3 is 17 amino acids long. Germline values: CDR1 MGHRA, CDR2 YSYEKL.

V usage is TRBV30 and J usage is TRBJ2-1, with 7 bases aligning to TRBD1. This CDR3 comprises 15 residues. The V gene end was trimmed by 1 base and the J gene end by 8 bases; junction bases not matched to a gene: 11. CDR1 and CDR2 from the germline V gene are GTSNPN and SVGIG (reference sequence). CDR3 amino acids: CAWSEGADPSYEQFF. The CDR3 bases are TGTGCCTGGAGTGAGGGGGCGGACCCCTCGTATGAGCAGTTCTTC. Full variable domain (missing parts from reference TRBV30 and TRBJ2-1): SQTIHQWPATLVQPVGSPLSLECTVEGTSNPNLYWYRQAAGRGLQLLFYSVGIGQISSEVPQNLSASRPQDRQFILSSKKLLLSDSGFYLCAWSEGADPSYEQFFGPGTRLTVL.

In its sample, this clonotype was seen a few times. The gene calls are TRBV7-9 and TRBJ2-4, with TRBD2 matching 13 bases. This CDR3 has 18 amino acids. CDR1 SEHNR and CDR2 FQNEAQ come from the germline V gene (reference sequence). Germline trimming cut 6 bases from V and 2 bases from J; bases unmatched to any gene: 10. The CDR3 loop is CASSRGTSGNGTKNIQYF. The CDR3 bases are TGTGCCAGCAGTCGAGGGACTAGCGGGAACGGGACCAAAAACATTCAGTACTTC.

This clonotype was counted only a few times. The chain joins TRBV11-2 to TRBJ2-7; perhaps TRBD2 as D (6 bases). CDR3 size: 12 residues. The germline V gene encodes CDR1 SGHAT and CDR2 FQNNGV. Trimming removed 7 bases from V and 5 bases from J, with 12 bases in between. CDR3 nucleotides: TGTGCCAGCATGGGAGGAAAAAACGAGCAGTACTTC. This encodes CASMGGKNEQYF.

This clonotype was observed a handful of times. The V gene is TRBV4-3, the J gene TRBJ2-1, with D unclear. Deletions cut 0 bases from V and 0 bases from J, with 9 bases between. This CDR3 is built from 16 residues. CDR1 and CDR2 from the germline V gene are LGHNA and YSLEER. CDR3 nucleotide sequence: TGCGCCAGCAGCCAAGAAATCCTGAGCTCCTACAATGAGCAGTTCTTC. Its translation: CASSQEILSSYNEQFF.

This clonotype has only a few counts. The CDR3 DNA sequence: TGCGCCAGCAGCCAAGCCTCTGGGTACGAGCAGTACTTC. Translation: CASSQASGYEQYF. V and J are TRBV4-3 and TRBJ2-7; D not resolved. CDR3 size: 13 residues. Germline lookup yields CDR1 LGHNA and CDR2 YSLEER. V dropped 1 base and J dropped 4 bases, with 8 bases sitting between them.

This clonotype was seen repeatedly, ten times or more. The CDR3 loop reads CASSSRPIEKLFF. CDR3 in DNA: TGTGCCAGCAGCTCTAGACCAATCGAAAAACTGTTTTTT. The V call is TRBV7-6, the J call TRBJ1-4; D is unclear. V gave up 4 bases and J gave up 8 bases, with 11 bases separating them. CDR1 SGHVS and CDR2 FNYEAQ come from the germline V gene. The CDR3 covers 13 residues.

The chain carries TRBV7-2 and TRBJ1-5, with 9 bases that match TRBD1. CDR1 and CDR2 from the germline V gene are SGHTA and FQGNSA. With 5 bases clipped from V and 3 bases from J, the junction kept 14 bases outside the gene matches. The CDR3 length is 18 residues. This chain's CDR3 is CASSPESRDRDINQPQHF. CDR3 nucleotides: TGTGCCAGCAGCCCTGAGTCCCGGGACAGGGACATCAATCAGCCCCAGCATTTT.

Only a few counts were recorded for this clonotype. This rearrangement joins TRBV10-3 to TRBJ2-1; 7 nucleotides line up with TRBD2. In germline, CDR1 is ENHRY, CDR2 SYGVKD. Trimming cost V 3 bases and J 4 bases; bases outside gene matches: 6. CDR3 length: 15 residues. CDR3 coding DNA: TGTGCCATCAGTGAATCTAGCGGCTTTTACAATGAGCAGTTCTTC. Amino acids: CAISESSGFYNEQFF.

V is TRBV6-6 and J is TRBJ2-2; D is uncertain. This CDR3 has 12 amino acids. The V gene's germline CDR1 is MNHNY and CDR2 SVGAGI (reference sequence). V was clipped by 6 bases and J by 17 bases, with 19 bases between them. Written as DNA, the CDR3 is TGTGCCAGCAGCGAGTCCGGCCCCAACGGTTTTTTT. Its translation is CASSESGPNGFF.

Only a few counts were recorded for this clonotype. The rearrangement links TRBV12-3 or TRBV12-4 to TRBJ2-5; no definite D call. The length of the CDR3 is 11 residues. The V and J ends lost 4 bases and 9 bases respectively, with 9 bases between them. Here the CDR3 reads CASSSPPAQYF. CDR3 in DNA: TGTGCCAGCAGTTCACCGCCGGCCCAGTACTTC.

This rearrangement joins TRBV15 to TRBJ2-3; D is unclear. Per germline, CDR1 LNHNV and CDR2 YYDKDF (reference sequence). V shed 0 bases and J shed 4 bases, with 17 bases lying between them. The CDR3 runs 17 residues. The CDR3 is CATSRDMALPEADTQYF. The CDR3 coding sequence is TGTGCCACCAGCAGAGATATGGCCCTACCCGAGGCAGATACGCAGTATTTT.

This clonotype was observed many times. J is TRBJ2-7 and V is TRBV7-9, with unresolved D. The CDR3 loop spans 15 amino acids. The germline V and J ends were trimmed by 1 base and 0 bases, with 10 bases remaining between them. Looked up from germline, CDR1 is SEHNR and CDR2 is FQNEAQ (reference sequence). The chain's CDR3 is CASSLDGSPSYEQYF. In DNA, the CDR3 is TGTGCCAGCAGCTTAGATGGTTCCCCCTCCTACGAGCAGTACTTC.

The sample holds a few counts of this clonotype. The genes are TRBV5-1 and TRBJ1-2; tentatively, D is TRBD1 (6 bases). CDR1 SGHRS and CDR2 YFSETQ come from the germline V gene. The CDR3 has 16 residues. Trimming left V 0 bases short and J 5 bases short, with 17 bases between. DNA for the CDR3: TGCGCCAGCAGCTTGGAGGGGGGCGCTTCTCCTTATGGCTACACCTTC. Amino acid sequence: CASSLEGGASPYGYTF.

This clonotype has only a few counts. The CDR3 reads CASSLGPAGRILETQYF. The CDR3 DNA reads as TGTGCCAGCAGCTTAGGGCCCGCAGGGCGCATTTTAGAGACCCAGTACTTC. This sequence joins TRBV7-8 and TRBJ2-5; D is possibly TRBD1 (5 bases). Germline V CDR1 and CDR2: SGHVS, FQNEAQ. The CDR3 has 17 residues. Trimming shortened V by 1 base and J by 4 bases, and 19 bases separated the two germline ends.

On this clonotype itself: A read error may explain this, as a much larger clone is one base away. It is likely a read error, because the conserved phenylalanine at the end of the CDR3 is missing. The gene calls are TRBV12-3 or TRBV12-4 and TRBJ2-3; D not certain. This CDR3 has 13 residues. V shed 6 bases and J shed 2 bases, with 9 bases lying between them. The CDR3 nucleotides are TGTGCCAGCAGACGGCGGTACACAGATACGCAGTATTCT. Its protein is CASRRRYTDTQYS.